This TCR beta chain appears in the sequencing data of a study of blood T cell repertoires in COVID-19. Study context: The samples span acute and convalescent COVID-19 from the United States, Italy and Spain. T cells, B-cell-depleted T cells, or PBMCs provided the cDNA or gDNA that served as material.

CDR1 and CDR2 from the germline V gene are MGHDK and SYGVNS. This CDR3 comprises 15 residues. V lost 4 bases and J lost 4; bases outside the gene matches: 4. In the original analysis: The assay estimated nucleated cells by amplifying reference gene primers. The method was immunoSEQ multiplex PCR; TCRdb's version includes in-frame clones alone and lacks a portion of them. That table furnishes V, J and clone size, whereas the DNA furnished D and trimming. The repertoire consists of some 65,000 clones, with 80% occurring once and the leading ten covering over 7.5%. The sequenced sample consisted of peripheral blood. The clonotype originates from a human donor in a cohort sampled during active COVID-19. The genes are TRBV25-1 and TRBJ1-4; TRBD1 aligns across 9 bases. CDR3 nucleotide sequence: TGTGCCAGCAGTGTCCCGGGACAGGGTAATGAAAAACTGTTTTTT. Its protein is CASSVPGQGNEKLFF.